This TCR beta chain was observed in a study of type 1 and type 2 diabetes patients (TCRdb year 2016). Describing the broader study: About ten type 1 diabetes patients, four type 2 diabetes patients and about six nondiabetic controls were recruited in China to form the cohort. Throughout the study, CD4 or CD8 MicroBeads on MACS columns were used to positively select CD4+ and CD8+ T cells from PBMCs. The whole study generated some 20,000,000 paired-end reads. The study used high-throughput sequencing to profile TCRbeta repertoires and compare individuals with type 1 diabetes, type 2 diabetes and no diabetes. Type 2 diabetes patients were included as a disease comparison group for the type 1 diabetes patients. Similar V gene usage was observed when approximately 18-cycle and approximately 25-cycle amplification were compared, suggesting similar primer efficiencies and random PCR bias. Sequencing of the TCRbeta libraries was paired-end and was performed on Illumina HiSeq 2000 or MiSeq instruments. What the study reported, not specific to this receptor: In both CD4+ and CD8+ T cells, type 2 diabetes repertoires were highly diverse, with diversity significantly greater than that of type 1 diabetes repertoires. Age and gender were not matched between study groups, possibly biasing interpretation. Since just a limited number of T2D and control samples were sequenced, some T1D-only HECs might also appear in more T2D or control samples. Type 2 diabetes and control samples had highly correlated V and J gene usage patterns, with an average between-sample correlation of roughly 0.97. Type 2 diabetes patients had few highly-expanded CD4+ clones (median one), and those clones made up a median 3.9% of reads.

Sequencing instrument: Illumina MiSeq. Genomic DNA from sorted T cell subsets served as template for TCRbeta CDR3 amplification. Multiplex PCR with 30 forward and 13 reverse primers amplified the TCRbeta CDR3 region. PCR products were purified with AMPure XP beads, after which indices and adaptors were added in a second roughly 23-cycle PCR. Before sequencing, libraries were gel-purified with the QIAquick Gel Extraction Kit. The published analysis was carried out like this. FLASH was used to merge paired-end reads, and IgBLAST was used to align the merged reads to IMGT V, D and J germline references. After reads whose alignment identity to germline references fell below 70% were discarded, about 11 million reads remained study-wide. IMGT definitions were followed to assign CDR3 boundaries, reading frame and productivity. Clones at or above 1% of reads were defined as highly-expanded clones, and diversity was measured by normalized Shannon entropy. Unpaired two-tailed t-tests were used to test group differences in Shannon entropy. TCRdb reworked the public reads: Q25 trimming with fastp, MiXCR clone assembly, productive beta chains retained. Rows with a matching CDR3 protein are joined into one entry that keeps the most common DNA and genes. The V and J calls come from TCRdb's annotation, not from the publication. The sample records a few hundred thousand distinct CDR3 sequences, 47% of which are singletons. Roughly 13% of the sample is taken by the ten largest.

This clonotype was recorded only once. The antigen it binds to is not known. No clone much larger than this one lies a single base away; base qualities are absent. One read is thin evidence. Every diabetic patient fulfilled standard classification criteria for type 1 or type 2 diabetes, and glucose and C-peptide were evaluated using WHO-recommended methods. Donors were excluded if they had other autoimmune diseases or infections within the previous four weeks. From each participant, ten milliliters of peripheral blood were collected. PBMCs were isolated with LymphoPrep density separation. Reading the germline V gene (reference sequence) gives CDR1 SEHNR and CDR2 FQNEAQ. The CDR3 covers 15 residues, taking in both the cysteine and the phenylalanine. Only the CDR3 part of the read is kept: 45 bases, read in frame from the first base. Unmatched junction bases come to 5, with V trimmed by 5 bases and J by 1 base.

The V and J genes are TRBV7-9 and TRBJ1-2; 9 middle bases align to TRBD1. The TCR was taken from a man aged 18 to 35 with type 2 diabetes. The source material was peripheral blood mononuclear cells (PBMCs). The encoded CDR3 is CASSVGTGNNYGYTF. The DNA sequence is given as TGTGCCAGCAGCGTAGGGACAGGGAATAACTATGGCTACACCTTC. Reference TRBV7-9 and TRBJ1-2 proteins supply the regions before and after the CDR3; the full variable domain is: DTGVSQNPRHKITKRGQNVTFRCDPISEHNRLYWYRQTLGQGPEFLTYFQNEAQLEKSRLLSDRFSAERPKGSFSTLEIQRTEQGDSAMYLCASSVGTGNNYGYTFGSGTRLTVV.